Listed below are T cell receptor beta chains from one sample, sequenced in a study of early T cells in non-severe SARS-CoV-2 infection. A single record per CDR3 protein comes from TCRdb applying MiXCR to the 5' RACE reads. The table shows tens of thousands of distinct CDR3 sequences, with roughly 12% occurring only once. Sequencing was performed on whole blood, taken at baseline. These receptors all stem from an adult who was a healthcare worker with PCR-confirmed SARS-CoV-2 infection or an uninfected control (not recorded which). The CDR3 runs from the conserved cysteine through the conserved F or W. Each record gives: J gene, clone size, V gene, D gene, CDR3 protein, CDR3 DNA. D genes are given only for firm matches. Not all rows give a size; the values are once, few, many and, for expanded clones, a class.

J: TRBJ2-7
size: .
V: TRBV28
D: .
CDR3: CATTKRGASSYEQYF
DNA: TGTGCCACCACAAAAAGAGGGGCCAGCTCCTACGAGCAGTACTTC

J: TRBJ1-6
size: few
V: TRBV6-6
D: .
CDR3: CASRGDNSPLHF
DNA: TGTGCCAGCAGGGGGGATAATTCACCCCTCCACTTT

J: TRBJ1-5
size: many
V: TRBV29-1
D: .
CDR3: CSVGGANQPQHF
DNA: TGCAGCGTTGGGGGAGCGAATCAGCCCCAGCATTTT

J: TRBJ1-5
size: few
V: TRBV2
D: .
CDR3: CASSESGGHQPQHF
DNA: TGTGCCAGCAGTGAGTCCGGGGGGCATCAGCCCCAGCATTTT

J: TRBJ1-5
size: few
V: TRBV6-5
D: .
CDR3: CASSTYSNQPQHF
DNA: TGTGCCAGCAGTACCTATAGCAATCAGCCCCAGCATTTT

J: TRBJ1-6
size: few
V: TRBV27
D: TRBD1
CDR3: CASSYNRGAGSPLHF
DNA: TGTGCCAGCAGCTACAACAGGGGAGCAGGCTCACCCCTCCACTTT

J: TRBJ1-6
size: .
V: TRBV6-5
D: .
CDR3: CASSQGFLYNSPLHF
DNA: TGTGCCAGCAGTCAGGGATTTTTGTATAATTCACCCCTCCACTTT

J: TRBJ1-6
size: .
V: TRBV7-2
D: .
CDR3: CASSLGINSPLHF
DNA: TGTGCCAGCAGCTTAGGGATTAATTCACCCCTCCACTTT

J: TRBJ2-7
size: few
V: TRBV28
D: .
CDR3: CASSSERVGIDFSEQYF
DNA: TGTGCCAGCAGCTCAGAGAGGGTAGGGATAGATTTTTCCGAGCAGTACTTC

J: TRBJ2-2
size: few
V: TRBV6-1
D: .
CDR3: CASSELRDTGELFF
DNA: TGTGCCAGCAGTGAATTGAGGGACACCGGGGAGCTGTTTTTT

J: TRBJ2-7
size: few
V: TRBV18
D: .
CDR3: CASSPLEGSYEQYF
DNA: TGTGCCAGCTCACCACTTGAAGGGTCCTACGAGCAGTACTTC

J: TRBJ1-1
size: many
V: TRBV28
D: .
CDR3: CASEFRGLNTEAFF
DNA: TGTGCCAGCGAGTTCAGGGGATTGAACACTGAAGCTTTCTTT

J: TRBJ1-1
size: .
V: TRBV28
D: .
CDR3: CASSSPLLTESNTEAFF
DNA: TGTGCCAGCAGTTCCCCCCTACTGACAGAATCGAACACTGAAGCTTTCTTT

J: TRBJ2-3
size: few
V: TRBV20-1
D: TRBD2
CDR3: CSARDPGLAGYTQYF
DNA: TGCAGTGCTAGAGATCCGGGACTAGCGGGTTATACGCAGTATTTT

J: TRBJ2-2
size: few
V: TRBV6-4
D: .
CDR3: CASSTRMGTGELFF
DNA: TGTGCCAGCAGTACAAGGATGGGCACCGGGGAGCTGTTTTTT

J: TRBJ2-5
size: few
V: TRBV7-2
D: TRBD2
CDR3: CASSLALAGGTETQYF
DNA: TGTGCCAGCAGCTTAGCGCTAGCGGGGGGGACGGAGACCCAGTACTTC

J: TRBJ2-6
size: many
V: TRBV7-8
D: .
CDR3: CASSKGDSGANVLTF
DNA: TGTGCCAGCAGCAAGGGCGACTCTGGGGCCAACGTCCTGACTTTC

J: TRBJ1-4
size: many
V: TRBV15
D: .
CDR3: CATSREYGNEKLFF
DNA: TGTGCCACCAGCAGAGAATACGGTAATGAAAAACTGTTTTTT

J: TRBJ1-2
size: few
V: TRBV14
D: .
CDR3: CASSQAVAPYGYTF
DNA: TGTGCCAGCAGCCAAGCTGTGGCTCCGTATGGCTACACCTTC

J: TRBJ2-3
size: .
V: TRBV28
D: TRBD1
CDR3: CASSGRDRIVDTQYF
DNA: TGTGCCAGCAGCGGAAGGGACAGGATCGTAGATACGCAGTATTTT

J: TRBJ2-7
size: .
V: TRBV6-5
D: .
CDR3: CASTRGRSYEQYF
DNA: TGTGCCAGCACCAGGGGCAGGAGCTACGAGCAGTACTTC

J: TRBJ2-3
size: .
V: TRBV3-2
D: .
CDR3: CASHETGTGGIIRADTQYF
DNA: TGTGCCAGTCACGAGACCGGGACAGGGGGTATTATTCGCGCAGATACGCAGTATTTT

J: TRBJ1-1
size: many
V: TRBV6-2/TRBV6-3
D: .
CDR3: CASSPINGREAFF
DNA: TGTGCCAGCAGCCCAATCAATGGACGGGAAGCTTTCTTT

J: TRBJ1-1
size: many
V: TRBV2
D: .
CDR3: CASPERSDGRVYPEAFF
DNA: TGTGCCAGTCCCGAACGGTCCGACGGAAGAGTGTACCCTGAAGCTTTCTTT

J: TRBJ1-5
size: many
V: TRBV7-9
D: .
CDR3: CASRSETPNQPQHF
DNA: TGTGCGAGCAGATCCGAGACACCAAATCAGCCCCAGCATTTT

J: TRBJ2-3
size: .
V: TRBV2
D: .
CDR3: CASSKTRGRGATDTQYF
DNA: TGTGCCAGCAGTAAAACCCGGGGCAGGGGGGCCACAGATACGCAGTATTTT

J: TRBJ2-1
size: few
V: TRBV29-1
D: TRBD1
CDR3: CSVAPHTGTGNEQFF
DNA: TGCAGCGTTGCACCGCATACCGGGACAGGGAATGAGCAGTTCTTC

J: TRBJ2-5
size: many
V: TRBV4-1
D: TRBD2
CDR3: CASSQDWRGGRETQYF
DNA: TGCGCCAGCAGCCAAGATTGGCGGGGGGGCCGCGAGACCCAGTACTTC

J: TRBJ2-1
size: .
V: TRBV7-9
D: .
CDR3: CASSLISYNEQFF
DNA: TGTGCCAGCAGTCTGATATCCTACAATGAGCAGTTCTTC

J: TRBJ2-5
size: .
V: TRBV28
D: .
CDR3: CASSLPGRSETQYF
DNA: TGTGCCAGCAGCCTCCCGGGGCGGTCGGAGACCCAGTACTTC

J: TRBJ1-2
size: .
V: TRBV7-9
D: .
CDR3: CASSSHSRKDSNYGYTF
DNA: TGTGCCAGCAGCTCCCACTCCCGTAAGGATTCTAACTATGGCTACACCTTC

J: TRBJ2-4
size: few
V: TRBV4-1
D: .
CDR3: CASSQVDMGFLAKNIQYF
DNA: TGCGCCAGCAGCCAAGTCGACATGGGGTTCCTGGCCAAAAACATTCAGTACTTC

J: TRBJ2-7
size: .
V: TRBV5-1
D: .
CDR3: CARTTRPSYEQYF
DNA: TGCGCCAGAACGACACGGCCCTCCTACGAGCAGTACTTC

J: TRBJ1-2
size: many
V: TRBV11-2
D: TRBD1
CDR3: CASSSVQGANGYTF
DNA: TGTGCCAGCAGCTCTGTACAGGGGGCGAATGGCTACACCTTC

J: TRBJ1-1
size: few
V: TRBV18
D: .
CDR3: CASSVSPGNTEAFF
DNA: TGTGCCAGCTCGGTATCCCCGGGGAACACTGAAGCTTTCTTT

J: TRBJ2-2
size: .
V: TRBV20-1
D: .
CDR3: CSARPWTGSNTGELFF
DNA: TGCAGTGCTAGACCCTGGACCGGGTCGAACACCGGGGAGCTGTTTTTT

J: TRBJ1-1
size: few
V: TRBV5-5
D: TRBD1
CDR3: CASSTGQGVGTEAFF
DNA: TGTGCCAGCAGCACGGGACAGGGAGTAGGCACTGAAGCTTTCTTT

J: TRBJ1-1
size: few
V: TRBV29-1
D: .
CDR3: CSARELNTEAFF
DNA: TGCAGCGCTCGGGAGCTGAACACTGAAGCTTTCTTT

J: TRBJ1-2
size: many
V: TRBV28
D: .
CDR3: CATHEGGGYGYTF
DNA: TGTGCCACCCATGAGGGGGGCGGATATGGCTACACCTTC

J: TRBJ1-2
size: .
V: TRBV18
D: .
CDR3: CASSPGTWNGYTF
DNA: TGTGCCAGCTCACCCGGGACCTGGAATGGCTACACCTTC

J: TRBJ2-1
size: .
V: TRBV27
D: .
CDR3: CASFSVEGGKNEQFF
DNA: TGTGCCAGCTTCAGTGTAGAGGGGGGTAAGAATGAGCAGTTCTTC

J: TRBJ1-2
size: many
V: TRBV5-6
D: .
CDR3: CASSLARRGGYGYTF
DNA: TGTGCCAGCAGCCTTGCTAGGAGGGGAGGCTATGGCTACACCTTC

J: TRBJ2-7
size: many
V: TRBV27
D: .
CDR3: CASSRSPYEQYF
DNA: TGTGCCAGCAGCCGGTCCCCCTACGAGCAGTACTTC